One sample yielded the 3 T cell receptor beta chains listed below, sequenced in a study of T cell changes during pregnancy in multiple sclerosis. Generated by immunoSEQ multiplex PCR, the TCRdb table keeps only in-frame clones and is missing some. Of 45,000 to 70,000 clones listed, roughly nine tenths are singletons. The sequences come from CD4+ T cells from peripheral blood mononuclear cells, collected in the second trimester of pregnancy. These receptors were obtained from a female donor with multiple sclerosis, enrolled in a pregnancy study.

The V gene is TRBV30, the J gene TRBJ1-5; TRBD1 agrees at 7 bases. Germline V gene sequence: CDR1 GTSNPN, CDR2 SVGIG (reference sequence). V dropped 4 bases and J dropped 3; count of bases not matched to a gene: 6. The CDR3 contains 14 residues. The CDR3 reads CAWMAGGNNQPQHF. As DNA, the CDR3 is TGTGCCTGGATGGCAGGGGGGAACAATCAGCCCCAGCATTTT.

The chain links TRBV15 to TRBJ1-2; no definite D call. Looked up from germline, CDR1 is LNHNV and CDR2 is YYDKDF (reference sequence). Deletions cut 5 bases from V and 2 bases from J, with 12 bases between. This CDR3 comprises 14 residues. CDR3 in DNA: TGTGCCACCAGCCCCCTTGAGGCCAACTATGGCTACACCTTC. Amino acid sequence: CATSPLEANYGYTF.

This chain uses TRBV15 with TRBJ1-3; tentatively, D is TRBD1 (6 bases). V lost 3 bases and J lost 0, with 15 bases in between. Germline values: CDR1 LNHNV, CDR2 YYDKDF (reference sequence). There are 17 residues in the CDR3. As DNA, the CDR3 is TGTGCCACCAGCAGCCCCCAGGGGTCGAGCTCTGGAAACACCATATATTTT. It codes for CATSSPQGSSSGNTIYF.